Sequencing of this TCR beta chain was carried out in a study of immune characterization of retroperitoneal liposarcoma. TCRdb re-analysed the PCR reads in MiXCR, keeping a single row per CDR3 protein. The sample contains around 13,000 distinct CDR3 sequences, around 50% of which appear only once. CDR1 is MNHNS, CDR2 SASEGT, per germline. Deletions cut 0 bases from V and 15 bases from J, with 27 bases between. CDR3 length: 17 residues. This clonotype was seen only a few times. Material: tumor tissue. The source of this sequence is a female donor with retroperitoneal liposarcoma. The chain joins TRBV6-1 to TRBJ2-1, with a possible D match to TRBD1 (5 bases). The CDR3 protein is CASSEALKTGVSGHMFF. The CDR3 DNA sequence: TGTGCCAGCAGTGAAGCGCTTAAAACGGGTGTTTCCGGACACATGTTCTTC.